In this sample, the clone carrying this T cell receptor (beta chain) turned up many times. Its target is not known. TCRdb reanalysed the 5' RACE reads using MiXCR and keeps one entry per CDR3 protein. Found here are a few hundred thousand distinct CDR3 sequences, under 20% of them singletons; the top ten hold roughly a sixth. This sample stems from a study of T cells after yellow fever vaccination. Study-level background: Fractions with few cells were prepared using SMART-Seq v4 Ultra Low Input.

Study-level points and caveats: Bulk-population clonotypes that are abundant could appear as contaminants in FACS-sorted repertoires.

The receptor was isolated from a man aged 18 to 30 who received the YFV17D yellow fever vaccine. Sequencing was performed on PBMCs, taken before the yellow fever booster vaccination.

CDR3 DNA: TGTGCCAGCAGCCCCGGACCAGCCACAGATACGCAGTATTTT. Amino acid sequence: CASSPGPATDTQYF. The chain links TRBV7-3 to TRBJ2-3; D call uncertain. The length of the CDR3 is 14 residues. Germline V CDR1 and CDR2: SGHTA, FQGTGA. The ends were cut back, 5 bases at V and 2 bases at J, with 11 bases in the middle.